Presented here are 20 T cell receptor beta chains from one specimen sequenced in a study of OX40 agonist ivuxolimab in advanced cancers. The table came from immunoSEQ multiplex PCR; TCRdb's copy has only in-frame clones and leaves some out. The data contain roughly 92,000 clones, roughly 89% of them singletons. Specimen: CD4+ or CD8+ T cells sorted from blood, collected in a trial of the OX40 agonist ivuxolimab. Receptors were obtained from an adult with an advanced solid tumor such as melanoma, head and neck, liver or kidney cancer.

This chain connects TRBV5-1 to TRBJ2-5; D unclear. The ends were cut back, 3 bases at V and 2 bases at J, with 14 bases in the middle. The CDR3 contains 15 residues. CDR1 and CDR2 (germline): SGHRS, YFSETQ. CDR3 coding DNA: TGCGCCAGCAGCTACGTAGCCGTCTCGCAAGAGACCCAGTACTTC. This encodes CASSYVAVSQETQYF.

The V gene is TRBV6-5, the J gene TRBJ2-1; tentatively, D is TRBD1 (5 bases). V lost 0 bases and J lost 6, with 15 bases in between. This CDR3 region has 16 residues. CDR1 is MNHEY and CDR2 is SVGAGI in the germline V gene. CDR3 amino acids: CASSYSLTTGSNEQFF. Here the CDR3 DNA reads TGTGCCAGCAGTTACTCCCTCACTACAGGTTCCAATGAGCAGTTCTTC.

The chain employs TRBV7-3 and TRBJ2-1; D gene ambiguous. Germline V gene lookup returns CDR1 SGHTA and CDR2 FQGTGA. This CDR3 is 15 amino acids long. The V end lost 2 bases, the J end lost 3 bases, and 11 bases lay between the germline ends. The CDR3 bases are TGTGCCAGCAGCTTAGTTTTTGGGGACTACAATGAGCAGTTCTTC. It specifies CASSLVFGDYNEQFF.

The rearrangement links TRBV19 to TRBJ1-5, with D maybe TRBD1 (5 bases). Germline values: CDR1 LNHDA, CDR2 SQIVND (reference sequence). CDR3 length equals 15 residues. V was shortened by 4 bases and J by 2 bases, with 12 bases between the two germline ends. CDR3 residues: CASSTWDGRNQPQHF. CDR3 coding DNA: TGTGCCAGTAGTACATGGGACGGACGCAATCAGCCCCAGCATTTT.

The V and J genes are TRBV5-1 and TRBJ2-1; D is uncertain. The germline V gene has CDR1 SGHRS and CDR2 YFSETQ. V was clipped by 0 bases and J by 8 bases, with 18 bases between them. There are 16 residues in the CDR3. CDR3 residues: CASSLASSGLTDEQFF. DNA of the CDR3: TGCGCCAGCAGCTTGGCGTCCTCCGGGCTTACCGATGAGCAGTTCTTC.

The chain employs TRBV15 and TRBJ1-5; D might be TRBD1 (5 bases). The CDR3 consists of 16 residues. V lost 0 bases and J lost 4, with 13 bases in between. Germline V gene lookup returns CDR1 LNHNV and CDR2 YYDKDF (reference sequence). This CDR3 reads CATSRDRVRGNQPQHF. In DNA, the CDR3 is TGTGCCACCAGCAGAGACCGAGTTAGGGGTAATCAGCCCCAGCATTTT.

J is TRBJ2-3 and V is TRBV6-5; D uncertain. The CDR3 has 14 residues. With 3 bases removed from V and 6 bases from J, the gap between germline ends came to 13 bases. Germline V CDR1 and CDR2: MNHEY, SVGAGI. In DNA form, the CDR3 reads TGTGCCAGCAGTTATCGAACCGTCCGGGATACGCAGTATTTT. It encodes CASSYRTVRDTQYF.

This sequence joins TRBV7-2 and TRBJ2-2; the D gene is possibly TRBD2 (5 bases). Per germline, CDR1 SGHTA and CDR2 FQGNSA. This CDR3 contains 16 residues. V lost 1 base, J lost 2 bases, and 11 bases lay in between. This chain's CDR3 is CASSLDPAVNTGELFF. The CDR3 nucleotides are TGTGCCAGCAGCTTAGATCCAGCGGTTAACACCGGGGAGCTGTTTTTT.

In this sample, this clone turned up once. The CDR3 protein is CSVADSRDRGETQYF. CDR3 nucleotide sequence: TGCAGCGTAGCCGATAGCCGGGACAGGGGAGAGACCCAGTACTTC. This chain connects TRBV29-1 to TRBJ2-5; 10 bases are a match to TRBD1. Germline values: CDR1 SQVTM, CDR2 ANQGSEA. V dropped 6 bases and J dropped 4; count of bases not matched to a gene: 11. The CDR3 loop spans 15 amino acids. Supplemented by reference TRBV29-1 and TRBJ2-5, the full variable domain reads SAVISQKPSRDICQRGTSLTIQCQVDSQVTMMFWYRQQPGQSLTLIATANQGSEATYESGFVIDKFPISRPNLTFSTLTVSNMSPEDSSIYLCSVADSRDRGETQYFGPGTRLLVL.

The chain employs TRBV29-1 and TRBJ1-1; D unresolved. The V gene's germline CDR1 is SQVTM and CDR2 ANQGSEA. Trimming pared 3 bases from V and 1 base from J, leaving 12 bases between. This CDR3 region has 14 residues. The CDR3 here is CSVDRRLSNTEAFF. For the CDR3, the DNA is TGCAGCGTTGACAGACGCCTTTCGAACACTGAAGCTTTCTTT. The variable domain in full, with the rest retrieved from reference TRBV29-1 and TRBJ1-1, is SAVISQKPSRDICQRGTSLTIQCQVDSQVTMMFWYRQQPGQSLTLIATANQGSEATYESGFVIDKFPISRPNLTFSTLTVSNMSPEDSSIYLCSVDRRLSNTEAFFGQGTRLTVV.

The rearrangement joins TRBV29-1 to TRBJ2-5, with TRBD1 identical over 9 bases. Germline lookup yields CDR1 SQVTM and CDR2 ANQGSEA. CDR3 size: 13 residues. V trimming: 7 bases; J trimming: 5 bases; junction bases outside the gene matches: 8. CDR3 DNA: TGCAGCGCCGGGACAGGGTCGGGGGAGACCCAGTACTTC. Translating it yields CSAGTGSGETQYF.

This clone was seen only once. In nucleotides, the CDR3 is TGTGCCAGCAGCTTAGAAGGACGGCTAGCGGCCGATAAAGTCGACGAGCAGTACTTC. It translates to CASSLEGRLAADKVDEQYF. The chain has TRBV13 and TRBJ2-7, with TRBD2 identical over 7 bases. The CDR3 contains 19 residues. Germline V lookup: CDR1 PRHDT, CDR2 FYEKMQ (reference sequence). J gave up 5 bases and V 1 base, and 20 bases lay outside the gene matches.

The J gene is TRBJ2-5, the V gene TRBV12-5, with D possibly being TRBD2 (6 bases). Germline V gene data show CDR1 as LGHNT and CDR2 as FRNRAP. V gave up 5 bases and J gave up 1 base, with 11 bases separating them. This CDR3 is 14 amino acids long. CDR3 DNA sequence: TGTGCTAGTGGTGCTTCGCGGGGCCAAGAGACCCAGTACTTC. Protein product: CASGASRGQETQYF.

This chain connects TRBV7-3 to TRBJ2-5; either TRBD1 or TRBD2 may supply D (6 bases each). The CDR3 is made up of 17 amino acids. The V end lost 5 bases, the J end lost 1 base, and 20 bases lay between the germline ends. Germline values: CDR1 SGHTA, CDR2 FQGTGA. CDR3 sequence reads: CASSPPRGLKGQETQYF. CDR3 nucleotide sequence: TGTGCCAGCAGCCCTCCCCGGGGGCTTAAAGGCCAAGAGACCCAGTACTTC. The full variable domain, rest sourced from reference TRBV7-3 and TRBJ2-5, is GAGVSQTPSNKVTEKGKYVELRCDPISGHTALYWYRQSLGQGPEFLIYFQGTGAADDSGLPNDRFFAVRPEGSVSTLKIQRTERGDSAVYLCASSPPRGLKGQETQYFGPGTRLLVL.

The CDR3 region is CAWVNSYNEQFF. The DNA for the CDR3 is TGTGCCTGGGTTAACTCCTACAATGAGCAGTTCTTC. V gene TRBV30 combines with J gene TRBJ2-1, with unresolved D. Trimming stripped 5 bases from V and 0 bases from J, with 5 bases between. CDR1 GTSNPN and CDR2 SVGIG come from the germline V gene (reference sequence). The CDR3 is 12 residues long.

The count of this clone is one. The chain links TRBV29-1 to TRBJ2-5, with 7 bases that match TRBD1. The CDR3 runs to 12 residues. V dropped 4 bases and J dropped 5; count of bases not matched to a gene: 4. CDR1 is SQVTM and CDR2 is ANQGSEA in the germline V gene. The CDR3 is CSVVETGETQYF. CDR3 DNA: TGCAGCGTTGTCGAGACAGGGGAGACCCAGTACTTC.

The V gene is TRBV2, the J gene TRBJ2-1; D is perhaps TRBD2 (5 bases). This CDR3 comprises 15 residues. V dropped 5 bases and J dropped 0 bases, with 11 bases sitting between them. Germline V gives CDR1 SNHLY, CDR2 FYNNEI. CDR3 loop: CASSSSGNSYNEQFF. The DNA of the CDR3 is TGTGCCAGCAGTTCCAGCGGAAACTCCTACAATGAGCAGTTCTTC.

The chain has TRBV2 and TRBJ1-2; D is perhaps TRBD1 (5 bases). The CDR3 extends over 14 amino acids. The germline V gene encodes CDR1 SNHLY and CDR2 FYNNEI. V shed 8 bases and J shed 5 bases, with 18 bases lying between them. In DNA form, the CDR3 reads TGTGCCAGCCTACGTTCGGGGGGGAGATATGGCTACACCTTC. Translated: CASLRSGGRYGYTF.

The CDR3 region is CASSPLRTSGSKVEQFF. In DNA, the CDR3 is TGCGCCAGCAGCCCACTGAGGACTAGCGGGAGTAAGGTTGAGCAGTTCTTC. V and J are TRBV4-1 and TRBJ2-1; TRBD2 matches at 13 bases. CDR1 and CDR2 from the germline V gene are MGHRA and YSYEKL. The V gene end was trimmed by 4 bases and the J gene end by 9 bases; junction bases not matched to a gene: 12. The CDR3 is made up of 17 amino acids.

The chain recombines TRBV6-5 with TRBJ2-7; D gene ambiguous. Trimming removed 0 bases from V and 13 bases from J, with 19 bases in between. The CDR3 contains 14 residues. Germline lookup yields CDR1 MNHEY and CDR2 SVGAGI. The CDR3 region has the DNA TGTGCCAGCAGTTACTCTTCCCCTTACTATGTCGGATACTTC. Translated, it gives CASSYSSPYYVGYF.